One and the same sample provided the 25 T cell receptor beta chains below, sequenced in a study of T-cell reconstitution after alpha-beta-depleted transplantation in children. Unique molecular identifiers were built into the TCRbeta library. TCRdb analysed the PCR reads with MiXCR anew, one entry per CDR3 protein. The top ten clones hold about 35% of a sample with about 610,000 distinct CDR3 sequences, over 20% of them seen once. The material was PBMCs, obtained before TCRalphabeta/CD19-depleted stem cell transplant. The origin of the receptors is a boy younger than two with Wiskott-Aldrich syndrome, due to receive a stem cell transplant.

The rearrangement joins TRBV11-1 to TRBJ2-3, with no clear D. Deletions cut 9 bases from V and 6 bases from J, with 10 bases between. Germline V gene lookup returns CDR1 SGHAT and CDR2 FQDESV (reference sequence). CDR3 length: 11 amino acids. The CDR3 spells CASTVVDTQYF. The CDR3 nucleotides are TGTGCCAGTACCGTAGTGGATACGCAGTATTTT.

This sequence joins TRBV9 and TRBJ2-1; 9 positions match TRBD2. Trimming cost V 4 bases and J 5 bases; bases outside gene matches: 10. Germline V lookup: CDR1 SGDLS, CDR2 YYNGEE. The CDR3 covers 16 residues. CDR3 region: CASSIYSGSLNNEQFF. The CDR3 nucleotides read TGTGCCAGCAGCATTTATAGCGGGAGCCTAAACAATGAGCAGTTCTTC.

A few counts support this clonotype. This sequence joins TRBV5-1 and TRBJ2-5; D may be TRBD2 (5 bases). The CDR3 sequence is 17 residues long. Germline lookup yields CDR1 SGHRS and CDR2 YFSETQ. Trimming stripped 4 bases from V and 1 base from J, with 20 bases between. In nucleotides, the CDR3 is TGCGCCAGCAGCCTTTTGGGAGTGGCGGTACTCCAAGAGACCCAGTACTTC. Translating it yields CASSLLGVAVLQETQYF.

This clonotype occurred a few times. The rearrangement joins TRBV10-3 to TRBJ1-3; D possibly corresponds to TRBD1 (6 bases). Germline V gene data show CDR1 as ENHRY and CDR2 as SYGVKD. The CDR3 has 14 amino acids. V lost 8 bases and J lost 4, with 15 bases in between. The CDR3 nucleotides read TGTGCCATCCGAGAACAGGGATCAGGAAACACCATATATTTT. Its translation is CAIREQGSGNTIYF.

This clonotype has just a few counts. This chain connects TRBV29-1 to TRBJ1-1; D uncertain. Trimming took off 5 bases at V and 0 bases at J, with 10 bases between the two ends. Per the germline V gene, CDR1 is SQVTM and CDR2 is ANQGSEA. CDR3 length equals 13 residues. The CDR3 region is CSVSGIMNTEAFF. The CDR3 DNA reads TGCAGCGTTTCCGGGATCATGAACACTGAAGCTTTCTTT. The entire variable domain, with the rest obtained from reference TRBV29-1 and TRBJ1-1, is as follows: SAVISQKPSRDICQRGTSLTIQCQVDSQVTMMFWYRQQPGQSLTLIATANQGSEATYESGFVIDKFPISRPNLTFSTLTVSNMSPEDSSIYLCSVSGIMNTEAFFGQGTRLTVV.

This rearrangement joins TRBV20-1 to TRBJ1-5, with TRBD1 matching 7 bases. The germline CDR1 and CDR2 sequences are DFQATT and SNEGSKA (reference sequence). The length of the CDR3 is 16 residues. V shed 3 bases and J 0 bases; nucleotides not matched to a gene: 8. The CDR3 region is CSASRGTVDSNQPQHF. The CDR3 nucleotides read TGCAGTGCTAGCCGAGGGACAGTTGATAGCAATCAGCCCCAGCATTTT.

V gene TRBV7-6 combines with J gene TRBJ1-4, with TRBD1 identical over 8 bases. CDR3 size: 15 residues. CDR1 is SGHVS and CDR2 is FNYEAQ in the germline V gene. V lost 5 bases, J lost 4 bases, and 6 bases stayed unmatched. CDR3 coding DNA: TGTGCCAGCAGCATAACACAGGGGGATAATGAAAAACTGTTTTTT. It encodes CASSITQGDNEKLFF.

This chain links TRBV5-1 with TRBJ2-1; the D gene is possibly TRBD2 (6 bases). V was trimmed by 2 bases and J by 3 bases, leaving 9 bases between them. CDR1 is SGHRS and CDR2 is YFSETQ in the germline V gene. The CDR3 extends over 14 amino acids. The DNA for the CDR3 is TGCGCCAGCAGCTTTTCAGCGGGCTACAATGAGCAGTTCTTC. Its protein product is CASSFSAGYNEQFF.

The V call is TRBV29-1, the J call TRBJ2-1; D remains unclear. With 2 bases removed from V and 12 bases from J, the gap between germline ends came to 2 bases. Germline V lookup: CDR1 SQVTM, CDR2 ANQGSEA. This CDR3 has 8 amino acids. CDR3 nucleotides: TGCAGCGTTGAAACGCAGTTCTTC. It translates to CSVETQFF.

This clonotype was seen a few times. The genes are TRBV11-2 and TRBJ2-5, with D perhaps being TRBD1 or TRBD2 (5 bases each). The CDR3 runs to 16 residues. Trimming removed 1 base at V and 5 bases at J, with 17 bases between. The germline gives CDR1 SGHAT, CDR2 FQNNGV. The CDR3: CASSLVGGAGWETQYF. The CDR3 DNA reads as TGTGCCAGCAGCTTAGTTGGGGGAGCTGGATGGGAGACCCAGTACTTC.

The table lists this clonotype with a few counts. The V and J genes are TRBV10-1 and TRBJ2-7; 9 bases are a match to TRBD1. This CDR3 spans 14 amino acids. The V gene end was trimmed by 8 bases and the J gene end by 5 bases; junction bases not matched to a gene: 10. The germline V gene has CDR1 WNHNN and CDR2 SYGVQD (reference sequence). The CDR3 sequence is CASSNSGTGNEQYF. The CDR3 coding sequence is TGCGCCAGCTCGAATTCCGGGACAGGGAACGAGCAGTACTTC.

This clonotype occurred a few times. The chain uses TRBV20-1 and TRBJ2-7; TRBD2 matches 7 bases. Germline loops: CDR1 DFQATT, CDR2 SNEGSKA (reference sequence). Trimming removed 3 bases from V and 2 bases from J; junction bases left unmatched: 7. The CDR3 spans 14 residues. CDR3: CSASRSSGAYEQYF. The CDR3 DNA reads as TGCAGTGCTAGTCGGTCTAGCGGCGCCTACGAGCAGTACTTC.

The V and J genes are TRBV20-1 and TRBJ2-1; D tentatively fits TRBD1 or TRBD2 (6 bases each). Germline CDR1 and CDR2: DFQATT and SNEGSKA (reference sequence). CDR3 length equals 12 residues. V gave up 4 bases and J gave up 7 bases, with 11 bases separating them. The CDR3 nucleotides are TGCAGTGCTAATAGGGGGGAAAATGAGCAGTTCTTC. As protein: CSANRGENEQFF.

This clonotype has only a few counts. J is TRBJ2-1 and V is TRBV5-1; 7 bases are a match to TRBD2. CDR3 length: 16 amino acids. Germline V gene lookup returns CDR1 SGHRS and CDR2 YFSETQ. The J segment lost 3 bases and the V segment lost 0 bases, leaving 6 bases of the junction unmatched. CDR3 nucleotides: TGCGCCAGCAGCTTGGCCTGGGCTAGCGGCTACAATGAGCAGTTCTTC. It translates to CASSLAWASGYNEQFF.

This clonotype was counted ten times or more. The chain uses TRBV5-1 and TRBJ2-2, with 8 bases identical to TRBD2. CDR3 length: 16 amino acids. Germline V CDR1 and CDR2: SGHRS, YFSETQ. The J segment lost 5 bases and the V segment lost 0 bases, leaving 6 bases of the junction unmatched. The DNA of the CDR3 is TGCGCCAGCAGCTTGGAGCCAGCGGGAGTAACCGGGGAGCTGTTTTTT. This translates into CASSLEPAGVTGELFF.

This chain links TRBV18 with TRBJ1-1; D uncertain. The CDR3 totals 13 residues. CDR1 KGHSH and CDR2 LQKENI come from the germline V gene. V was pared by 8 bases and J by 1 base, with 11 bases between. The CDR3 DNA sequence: TGTGCCAGCAGTCCCTCGGCGAACACTGAAGCTTTCTTT. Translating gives CASSPSANTEAFF.

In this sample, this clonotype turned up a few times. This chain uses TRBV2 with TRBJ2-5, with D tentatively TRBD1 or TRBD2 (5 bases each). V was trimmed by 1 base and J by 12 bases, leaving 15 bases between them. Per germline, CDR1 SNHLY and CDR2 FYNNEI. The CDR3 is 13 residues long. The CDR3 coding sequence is TGTGCCAGCAGTGAAGTCGTCGGGACCCCAAAGTACTTC. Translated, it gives CASSEVVGTPKYF.

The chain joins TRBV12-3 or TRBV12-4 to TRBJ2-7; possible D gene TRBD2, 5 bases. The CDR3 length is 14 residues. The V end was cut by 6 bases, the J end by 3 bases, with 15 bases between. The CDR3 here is CASSPGLGNYEQYF. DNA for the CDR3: TGTGCCAGCAGCCCAGGACTGGGGAACTACGAGCAGTACTTC.

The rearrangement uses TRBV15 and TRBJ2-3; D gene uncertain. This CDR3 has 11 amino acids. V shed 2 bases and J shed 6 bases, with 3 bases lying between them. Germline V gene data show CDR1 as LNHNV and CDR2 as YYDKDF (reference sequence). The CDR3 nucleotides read TGTGCCACCAGCAGAAGGGATACGCAGTATTTT. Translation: CATSRRDTQYF.

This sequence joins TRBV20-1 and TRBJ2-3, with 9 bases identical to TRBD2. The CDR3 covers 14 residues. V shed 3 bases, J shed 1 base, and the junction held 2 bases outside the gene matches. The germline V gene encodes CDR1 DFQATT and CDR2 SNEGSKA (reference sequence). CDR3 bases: TGCAGTGCTAGGAAGCGGGAGGGCACAGATACGCAGTATTTT. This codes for CSARKREGTDTQYF.

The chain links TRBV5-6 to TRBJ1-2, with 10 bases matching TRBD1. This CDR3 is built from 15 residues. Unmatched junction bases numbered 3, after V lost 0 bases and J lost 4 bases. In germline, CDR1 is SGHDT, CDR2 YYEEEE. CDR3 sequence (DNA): TGTGCCAGCAGCTTGGAAGACAGGGGGCTCTATGGCTACACCTTC. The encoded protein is CASSLEDRGLYGYTF.

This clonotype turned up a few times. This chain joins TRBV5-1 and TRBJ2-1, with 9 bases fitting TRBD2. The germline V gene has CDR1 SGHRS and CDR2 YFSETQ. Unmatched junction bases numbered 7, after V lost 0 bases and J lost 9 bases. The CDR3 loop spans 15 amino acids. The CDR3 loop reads CASSLEAGGPSEQFF. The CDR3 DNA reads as TGCGCCAGCAGCTTGGAGGCGGGAGGGCCCAGTGAGCAGTTCTTC.

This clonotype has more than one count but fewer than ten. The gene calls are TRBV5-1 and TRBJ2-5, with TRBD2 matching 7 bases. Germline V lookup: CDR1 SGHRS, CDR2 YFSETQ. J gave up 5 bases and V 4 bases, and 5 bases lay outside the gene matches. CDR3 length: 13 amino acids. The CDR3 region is CASSRDYRETQYF. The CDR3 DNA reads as TGCGCCAGCAGCAGGGACTATAGGGAGACCCAGTACTTC.

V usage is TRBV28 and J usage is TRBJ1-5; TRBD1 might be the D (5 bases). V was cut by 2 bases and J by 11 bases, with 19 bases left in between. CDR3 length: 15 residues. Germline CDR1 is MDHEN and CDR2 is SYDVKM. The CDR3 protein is CASSLGVGGPGAQHF. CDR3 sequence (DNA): TGTGCCAGCAGTTTAGGCGTAGGAGGCCCGGGGGCCCAGCATTTT.

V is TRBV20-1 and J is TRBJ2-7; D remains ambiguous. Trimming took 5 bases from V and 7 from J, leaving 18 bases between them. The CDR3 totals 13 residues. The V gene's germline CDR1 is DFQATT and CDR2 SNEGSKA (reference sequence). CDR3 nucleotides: TGCAGTGCTGCCCGGACCCGACCTGGGGAGCAGTACTTC. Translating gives CSAARTRPGEQYF.